The 21 T cell receptor beta chains below come from one sample, sequenced in a study of persistence of HIV-infected CD4 T cells. Sequencing used immunoSEQ version 4 in survey mode. The data were produced by immunoSEQ multiplex PCR, yet TCRdb's version contains in-frame clones alone and is incomplete. The sample includes roughly 20,000 clones, more than 75% of them seen just once. The stimulus was lysate of CMV-infected fibroblasts, about 11 ug/mL. Responding CD4+ T cells were sorted by upregulation of both CD40 ligand and CD69. The antigens of these receptors remain unknown. Sequencing used CD4+ T cells sorted from PBMCs after 18-hour stimulation, obtained from a patient who received antiretroviral therapy. These receptors were taken from an adult man with HIV who was CMV-seropositive.

A few counts support this clone. Within the sample, other DNA sequences also encode this same CDR3. This chain joins TRBV5-1 and TRBJ2-7; 9 bases map to TRBD2. J gave up 2 bases and V 0 bases, and 3 bases lay outside the gene matches. Germline V lookup: CDR1 SGHRS, CDR2 YFSETQ. The CDR3 has 15 amino acids. The CDR3 nucleotides are TGCGCCAGCAGCTTGGAAGGCGGGGGGGCCTACGAGCAGTACTTC. Protein sequence: CASSLEGGGAYEQYF.

DNA for the CDR3: TGTGCCAGCAGCCGACAGCTCCACACAGATACGCAGTATTTT. Protein sequence: CASSRQLHTDTQYF. The chain uses TRBV28 and TRBJ2-3; D may be TRBD1 (5 bases). Germline assignment: CDR1 MDHEN and CDR2 SYDVKM. The CDR3 length is 14 residues. The V gene lost 6 bases and the J gene lost 2 bases, with 12 bases spanning the gap. Full variable domain (outside the CDR3, taken from reference TRBV28 and TRBJ2-3): DVKVTQSSRYLVKRTGEKVFLECVQDMDHENMFWYRQDPGLGLRLIYFSYDVKMKEKGDIPEGYSVSREKKERFSLILESASTNQTSMYLCASSRQLHTDTQYFGPGTRLTVL.

This chain uses TRBV20-1 with TRBJ2-5; D gene uncertain. Germline assignment: CDR1 DFQATT and CDR2 SNEGSKA (reference sequence). Trimming pared 5 bases from V and 5 bases from J, leaving 9 bases between. The CDR3 totals 11 residues. CDR3 nucleotides: TGCAGTGCTGTACAATTTGAGACCCAGTACTTC. Its translation: CSAVQFETQYF.

This clone has only a few counts. This chain connects TRBV2 to TRBJ2-4, with TRBD1 matching 9 bases. Germline V CDR1 and CDR2: SNHLY, FYNNEI. Trimming at V came to 7 bases and at J to 1 base, leaving 2 bases not matched to a gene. The CDR3 is 14 amino acids. CDR3 loop: CASNRGQAKNIQYF. CDR3 in DNA: TGTGCCAGCAACAGGGGGCAGGCCAAAAACATTCAGTACTTC.

This chain uses TRBV5-1 with TRBJ1-1; D is unclear. The CDR3 totals 15 residues. V dropped 5 bases and J dropped 0 bases, with 14 bases sitting between them. Germline CDR1 SGHRS, CDR2 YFSETQ. This CDR3 reads CASRTDGRMNTEAFF. As DNA, the CDR3 is TGCGCCAGCAGAACGGACGGAAGAATGAACACTGAAGCTTTCTTT.

The chain links TRBV19 to TRBJ2-2; D might be TRBD1 (5 bases). This CDR3 contains 14 residues. Germline CDR1 and CDR2: LNHDA and SQIVND (reference sequence). Trimming took off 6 bases at V and 3 bases at J, with 11 bases between the two ends. The CDR3 coding sequence is TGTGCCAGTAGCCCTCAGGGATACACCGGGGAGCTGTTTTTT. Protein: CASSPQGYTGELFF.

This clone was found a few times. The genes are TRBV7-9 and TRBJ2-7; D remains ambiguous. V lost 2 bases and J 0 bases, leaving 8 bases between the germline ends. The CDR3 contains 14 residues. Germline V lookup: CDR1 SEHNR, CDR2 FQNEAQ (reference sequence). The CDR3 protein is CASSLSASSYEQYF. CDR3 nucleotides: TGTGCCAGCAGCTTATCAGCAAGCTCCTACGAGCAGTACTTC.

This clone was recorded a few times. The V call is TRBV2, the J call TRBJ2-2; D uncertain. Trimming took 4 bases from V and 1 from J, leaving 7 bases between them. Germline V gives CDR1 SNHLY, CDR2 FYNNEI. The CDR3 has 14 amino acids. As DNA, the CDR3 is TGTGCCAGCAGTGTACGTCGGAACACCGGGGAGCTGTTTTTT. As protein: CASSVRRNTGELFF.

The chain uses TRBV20-1 and TRBJ1-2; D not certain. The CDR3 sequence is 14 residues long. Germline lookup yields CDR1 DFQATT and CDR2 SNEGSKA (reference sequence). Between the trimmed V and J ends, which lost 3 bases and 4 bases, there was a span of 15 bases. The CDR3 spells CSASAQAGRYGYTF. The DNA of the CDR3 is TGCAGTGCTAGTGCCCAAGCAGGCCGCTATGGCTACACCTTC.

The chain is built from TRBV18 and TRBJ1-3, with D tentatively TRBD1 (5 bases). Trimming took 4 bases from V and 0 from J, leaving 10 bases between them. Per the germline V gene, CDR1 is KGHSH and CDR2 is LQKENI. The CDR3 has 15 residues. DNA for the CDR3: TGTGCCAGCTCACGGGACGGTAGCTCTGGAAACACCATATATTTT. Its protein is CASSRDGSSGNTIYF.

V is TRBV7-2 and J is TRBJ1-6; TRBD1 matches 9 bases. V shed 6 bases and J 11 bases; nucleotides not matched to a gene: 11. The CDR3 length is 15 residues. Germline V gene data show CDR1 as SGHTA and CDR2 as FQGNSA. The CDR3 sequence is CASRGPGQGSTPLHF. DNA for the CDR3: TGTGCCAGCAGGGGTCCGGGACAGGGAAGTACACCCCTCCACTTT. The entire variable domain, with the rest obtained from reference TRBV7-2 and TRBJ1-6, is as follows: GAGVSQSPSNKVTEKGKDVELRCDPISGHTALYWYRQSLGQGLEFLIYFQGNSAPDKSGLPSDRFSAERTGGSVSTLTIQRTQQEDSAVYLCASRGPGQGSTPLHFGNGTRLTVT.

The chain joins TRBV5-4 to TRBJ1-2, with D unresolved. Germline loops: CDR1 SGHNT, CDR2 YYREEE (reference sequence). V was trimmed by 2 bases and J by 0 bases, leaving 8 bases between them. The length of the CDR3 is 14 residues. The CDR3 DNA reads as TGTGCCAGCAGCTTTGGGGAAACTAACTATGGCTACACCTTC. It yields the protein CASSFGETNYGYTF.

V usage is TRBV19 and J usage is TRBJ1-5; D gene ambiguous. V lost 0 bases and J lost 4, with 4 bases in between. This CDR3 is built from 13 residues. Germline V CDR1 and CDR2: LNHDA, SQIVND (reference sequence). The CDR3 DNA reads TGTGCCAGTAGTATAGAAAGAAATCAGCCCCAGCATTTT. This codes for CASSIERNQPQHF.

The chain links TRBV19 to TRBJ1-5, with D possibly matching TRBD1 (5 bases). V gave up 3 bases and J gave up 0 bases, with 9 bases separating them. The CDR3 extends over 15 amino acids. Per germline, CDR1 LNHDA and CDR2 SQIVND (reference sequence). The CDR3 nucleotides read TGTGCCAGTAGTATCGGGACCTTTAGCAATCAGCCCCAGCATTTT. It is translated as CASSIGTFSNQPQHF.

The V and J genes are TRBV7-9 and TRBJ2-7; 12 bases line up with TRBD1. Germline trimming cut 5 bases from V and 7 bases from J; bases unmatched to any gene: 9. Germline-derived CDR1 and CDR2 are SEHNR and FQNEAQ (reference sequence). The CDR3 contains 15 residues. The CDR3 DNA sequence: TGTGCCAGCAGCCCTCGGGGACAGGGGGCTAATGAGCAGTACTTC. Its protein is CASSPRGQGANEQYF.

The rearrangement joins TRBV27 to TRBJ2-5, with a weak D call TRBD2 (5 bases). This CDR3 contains 14 residues. Between the trimmed V and J ends, which lost 4 bases and 5 bases, there was a span of 14 bases. CDR1 is MNHEY and CDR2 is SMNVEV in the germline V gene (reference sequence). The CDR3 nucleotides read TGTGCCAGCAGTTGGAGCGGACCTTGGGAGACCCAGTACTTC. Translating gives CASSWSGPWETQYF.

This rearrangement joins TRBV6-5 to TRBJ2-1, with 10 bases aligning to TRBD1. The CDR3 loop spans 15 amino acids. V gave up 6 bases and J gave up 4 bases; unmatched junction bases: 6. Germline V lookup: CDR1 MNHEY, CDR2 SVGAGI. The CDR3 region is CASSVDRGLYNEQFF. CDR3 DNA sequence: TGTGCCAGCAGCGTAGACAGGGGGCTGTACAATGAGCAGTTCTTC.

The rearrangement uses TRBV6-5 and TRBJ1-2, with D possibly being TRBD1 (6 bases). This CDR3 is built from 11 residues. Germline values: CDR1 MNHEY, CDR2 SVGAGI. The germline V and J ends were trimmed by 4 bases and 12 bases, with 12 bases remaining between them. The CDR3 loop is CASSFQGRDTF. In DNA form, the CDR3 reads TGTGCCAGCAGTTTCCAGGGGAGGGACACCTTC.

The chain couples TRBV5-4 to TRBJ1-3; D might be TRBD1 (6 bases). The germline V and J ends were trimmed by 4 bases and 6 bases, with 14 bases remaining between them. The CDR3 totals 14 residues. Germline V gives CDR1 SGHNT, CDR2 YYREEE (reference sequence). The CDR3 sequence: CASSLRTEENTIYF. Here the CDR3 DNA reads TGTGCCAGCAGCCTCCGGACAGAAGAAAACACCATATATTTT. Supplemented by reference TRBV5-4 and TRBJ1-3, the full variable domain reads ETGVTQSPTHLIKTRGQQVTLRCSSQSGHNTVSWYQQALGQGPQFIFQYYREEENGRGNFPPRFSGLQFPNYSSELNVNALELDDSALYLCASSLRTEENTIYFGEGSWLTVV.

This clone has only a few counts. The rearrangement uses TRBV9 and TRBJ1-1, with 7 bases aligning to TRBD1. Germline V gives CDR1 SGDLS, CDR2 YYNGEE. J gave up 1 base and V 4 bases, and 10 bases lay outside the gene matches. This CDR3 region has 16 residues. The CDR3 loop is CASSPRDRGTNTEAFF. CDR3 DNA: TGTGCCAGCAGCCCAAGGGACAGAGGGACGAACACTGAAGCTTTCTTT.

The gene calls are TRBV7-3 and TRBJ2-3; D might be TRBD1 (6 bases). The V gene lost 5 bases and the J gene lost 2 bases, with 14 bases spanning the gap. This CDR3 spans 15 amino acids. CDR1 is SGHTA and CDR2 is FQGTGA in the germline V gene. The CDR3 spells CASSLRGAYTDTQYF. In DNA, the CDR3 is TGTGCCAGCAGCCTCAGGGGAGCCTACACAGATACGCAGTATTTT.